This T cell receptor beta chain was sequenced in a study of T cell repertoires in cytomegalovirus infection (dated by TCRdb to about 2019). For the study in its entirety: Donor HLA type was relevant to the analysis, as public TCR beta signatures indicated carriage of CMV infection together with the matching HLA type. Study-level results and caveats: Carriers of CMV infection plus the relevant HLA type were discriminated by the cumulative frequency of public TCR beta family members in the study cohort and in an independent approximately 340-donor cohort. In the ex vivo response, HLA-C-restricted CMV-specific TCR beta clonotypes were dominant, and in two of eight donors the single most frequent clonotype came from this HLA-C-restricted group.

Sequencing instrument: Illumina HiSeq 1500. TCRdb redid the processing of the public reads, applying fastp at Q25 and MiXCR, and retained in-frame beta chains. A single entry per CDR3 protein holds the most common genes and DNA from its merged rows. This sample comprises some 110,000 distinct CDR3 sequences, 9.5% to 13% of them detected only once. The ten largest account for 25% to 40% of the sample. From cysteine to phenylalanine, the CDR3 is 18 amino acids long. Just CDR3 DNA is preserved here, 54 bases in frame from base 1. The germline V gene (reference sequence) yields MNHEY for CDR1 and SMNVEV for CDR2. V is reduced by 3 bases and J by 7 bases, leaving a spacing of 27 bases between them. The table lists this clonotype with many counts. Its antigen is still unknown. No much larger clone exists at a distance of one base, and base qualities are not known.

The TCR originated in a human donor in good health (CMV status not recorded). Some clones in this sample may be carry-over from other donors' samples. The sequence joins TRBV27 to TRBJ2-5; the D region possibly corresponds to TRBD1 (5 bases align). The sequenced sample was PBMCs, sequenced either directly or after in vitro stimulation (not recorded which). The CDR3 in this case is CASSFRDPMRTPGLTQYF. The bases are TGTGCCAGCAGTTTCCGCGACCCGATGCGGACACCTGGGTTGACCCAGTACTTC.